This TCR beta chain is from a study of cytomegalovirus exposure and HLA in healthy donors. CDR3 length equals 15 residues. V shed 4 bases and J shed 1 base, with 14 bases lying between them. Germline V gives CDR1 SGDLS, CDR2 YYNGEE. Sequencing was performed with immunoSEQ multiplex PCR; in TCRdb, only in-frame clones are kept and a portion is missing. Of about 200,000 clones listed, roughly 84% are singletons. The donors were in the roughly 130-subject validation cohort, distinct from the approximately 610-subject first cohort. This receptor was obtained from a woman aged 25 to 39 in good health and CMV-seropositive. The V call is TRBV9, the J call TRBJ1-1; a weak D match, TRBD1 (5 bases). Material: PBMCs. CDR3 nucleotide sequence: TGTGCCAGCAGCACAATACGGGGGGAGAACACTGAAGCTTTCTTT. This translates into CASSTIRGENTEAFF.